These T cell receptor beta chains were read from a single sample in a study of metastatic and nonmetastatic thyroid tumors. TCRdb reassembled clones from the PCR reads with MiXCR. Here the sample spans tens of thousands of clones, about 24% being singletons. The sequencing sample was made of blood. These receptors were collected from a female donor with papillary thyroid cancer or a benign thyroid nodule (not recorded which). Some clones in this sample may be carry-over from other donors' samples. Each CDR3 is given with its conserved first and last residue. The D gene is left open where the match is weak. Only some rows state a clone size, as once, few, many or a class for expanded clones.

length: 14; J: TRBJ2-7; size: medium-sized; D: .; V: TRBV20-1; CDR3: CSARGVDRNYEQYF; DNA: TGCAGTGCTAGGGGTGTCGACCGAAACTACGAGCAGTACTTC
length: 14; J: TRBJ2-7; size: medium-sized; D: .; V: TRBV6-2/TRBV6-3; CDR3: CASSYGESSYEQYF; DNA: TGTGCCAGCAGTTACGGGGAGAGCTCCTACGAGCAGTACTTC
length: 15; J: TRBJ2-7; size: .; D: TRBD1; V: TRBV6-2/TRBV6-3; CDR3: CASSHDRGRSYEQYF; DNA: TGTGCCAGCAGCCATGACAGGGGGAGATCCTACGAGCAGTACTTC
length: 15; J: TRBJ2-3; size: .; D: .; V: TRBV6-2/TRBV6-3; CDR3: CASSRLGAETDTQYF; DNA: TGTGCCAGCAGTCGTCTGGGAGCGGAAACAGATACGCAGTATTTT
length: 15; J: TRBJ2-1; size: .; D: .; V: TRBV2; CDR3: CASSSDTPFYNQQFF; DNA: TGTGCCAGCAGTTCGGACACCCCATTCTACAATCAGCAGTTCTTC
length: 17; J: TRBJ2-6; size: many; D: .; V: TRBV27; CDR3: CASSPWGVTSGANVLTF; DNA: TGTGCCAGCAGTCCTTGGGGGGTGACCTCTGGGGCCAACGTCCTGACTTTC
length: 14; J: TRBJ1-2; size: .; D: .; V: TRBV7-2; CDR3: CASSFYTTSGGYTF; DNA: TGTGCCAGCAGCTTCTACACAACCTCGGGAGGCTACACCTTC
length: 15; J: TRBJ2-1; size: many; D: .; V: TRBV6-2/TRBV6-3; CDR3: CASRTAGSSYNEQFF; DNA: TGTGCCAGCAGGACGGCAGGGAGCTCCTACAATGAGCAGTTCTTC
length: 11; J: TRBJ1-4; size: many; D: .; V: TRBV2; CDR3: CAIEGKEKLFF; DNA: TGTGCCATCGAGGGGAAGGAAAAACTGTTTTTT
length: 16; J: TRBJ1-1; size: .; D: .; V: TRBV27; CDR3: CASSFEAPSWNNEAFF; DNA: TGTGCCAGCAGTTTCGAGGCACCCTCTTGGAACAATGAAGCTTTCTTT
length: 16; J: TRBJ2-7; size: medium-sized; D: TRBD2; V: TRBV20-1; CDR3: CSASRLGGSSIHEQYF; DNA: TGCAGTGCTAGTCGCCTAGGCGGGAGTTCTATCCACGAGCAGTACTTC
length: 13; J: TRBJ2-7; size: few; D: .; V: TRBV28; CDR3: CASSSRGPYEQYF; DNA: TGTGCCAGCAGTTCCAGGGGACCTTACGAGCAGTACTTC
length: 15; J: TRBJ2-5; size: many; D: .; V: TRBV15; CDR3: CATSSGTRGGETQYF; DNA: TGTGCCACCAGCAGCGGGACTCGAGGAGGAGAGACCCAGTACTTC
length: 15; J: TRBJ2-7; size: .; D: .; V: TRBV5-1; CDR3: CASSLSPGTSYEQYF; DNA: TGCGCCAGCAGCTTGAGTCCAGGGACCTCGTACGAGCAGTACTTC
length: 18; J: TRBJ1-1; size: .; D: TRBD1; V: TRBV7-8; CDR3: CASSPPLRHRGRNTEAFF; DNA: TGTGCCAGCAGCCCGCCCCTAAGACACAGGGGTCGGAACACTGAAGCTTTCTTT